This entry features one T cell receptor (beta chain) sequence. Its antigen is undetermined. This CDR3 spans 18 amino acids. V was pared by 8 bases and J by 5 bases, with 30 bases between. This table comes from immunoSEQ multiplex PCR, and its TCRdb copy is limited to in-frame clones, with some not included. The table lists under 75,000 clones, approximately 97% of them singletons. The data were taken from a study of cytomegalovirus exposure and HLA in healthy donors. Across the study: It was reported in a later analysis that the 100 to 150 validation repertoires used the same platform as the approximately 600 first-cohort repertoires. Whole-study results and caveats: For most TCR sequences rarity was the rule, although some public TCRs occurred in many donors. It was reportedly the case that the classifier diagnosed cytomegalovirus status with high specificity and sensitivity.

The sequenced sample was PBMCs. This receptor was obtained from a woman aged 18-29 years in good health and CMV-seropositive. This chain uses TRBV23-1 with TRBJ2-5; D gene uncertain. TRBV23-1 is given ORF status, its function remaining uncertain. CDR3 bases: TGCGCCAGCTTGCATAGTCGCGGAGATACATATATTGGGGAGACCCAGTACTTC. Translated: CASLHSRGDTYIGETQYF.